The present TCR beta chain was sequenced within a study of T cell responses to AZD1222 COVID-19 vaccine. Comments on this clone: Its antigen remains unknown.

V trimming: 1 base; J trimming: 4 bases; junction bases outside the gene matches: 4. The CDR3 runs 14 residues. Germline V gene lookup returns CDR1 MNHEY and CDR2 SMNVEV (reference sequence). Study-wide results and limits: Spike-specific TCR breadth and depth grew following two AZD1222 doses. The donors showed a predominance of white British ancestry and of females, with possible underestimation of clonal diversity. Nearly half of spike-specific TCRs reportedly go after variant regions that carry no mutations. Repertoire sampling was restricted to post-peak T cell response timepoints.

Assay: immunoSEQ multiplex PCR; the TCRdb copy retains only in-frame clones and omits some. The sample holds 180,000 or so clones, roughly 93% seen once. This clonotype was sampled from an adult in good health. The specimen comprised peripheral blood, sampled on day 0 of AZD1222 vaccination. The V call is TRBV27, the J call TRBJ2-7; 7 nucleotides agree with TRBD2. CDR3 sequence: CASSLFSGLYEQYF. CDR3 DNA sequence: TGTGCCAGCAGTTTATTTAGCGGGTTATACGAGCAGTACTTC.